This record concerns one TCR beta chain sequence. This sample was taken from a study of blood T cell repertoires in COVID-19. Overall study: COVID-19 samples collected from the United States, Italy and Spain covered acute and convalescent phases. PBMCs, B-cell-depleted T cells, or T cells were the source of the cDNA or gDNA that made up the material.

The CDR3 is 15 amino acids. V was clipped by 0 bases and J by 2 bases, with 10 bases between them. Germline V gene lookup returns CDR1 LGHNA and CDR2 YSLEER. In the source study's methods: How many nucleated cells were present was estimated from reference gene primer amplification. The assay was immunoSEQ multiplex PCR, and TCRdb's table has in-frame clones only and misses some. V and J calls and clone size come straight from that table; D and trimming were deduced from the DNA. Among about 82,000 clones listed, 80% to 90% were seen once. Material for sequencing was peripheral blood. The V gene is TRBV4-3, the J gene TRBJ1-2; the D is unclear. This TCR was recovered from a woman aged 60-70 years with acute or convalescent COVID-19. The CDR3, as DNA: TGCGCCAGCAGCCAAGATCGAGAGATAAACTATGGCTACACCTTC. Translating it yields CASSQDREINYGYTF.